This T cell receptor beta chain was sequenced in a study of blood T cell repertoires in COVID-19. Study-wide background: The United States, Italy and Spain were the sources of the acute and convalescent COVID-19 samples. PBMCs, B-cell-depleted T cells, or T cells were the source of the cDNA or gDNA that made up the material.

Per the original methods: Amplification of reference gene primers provided the estimated nucleated cell counts. This table comes from immunoSEQ multiplex PCR, and its TCRdb copy is limited to in-frame clones, with some not included. The V and J calls and clone size are taken from that table; D and trimming were inferred from the DNA. The sample includes more than 95,000 clones, about three quarters seen only once; the top ten take approximately 2%. Sequencing used peripheral blood. The clonotype originates from a woman in her sixties or seventies with acute or convalescent COVID-19.

The CDR3 protein is CATSQRDRGQNNSPLHF. CDR3 bases: TGTGCCACCAGCCAACGGGACAGGGGCCAGAATAATTCACCCCTCCACTTT. This sequence joins TRBV15 and TRBJ1-6; 10 positions agree with TRBD1. V dropped 5 bases and J dropped 5; count of bases not matched to a gene: 9. The CDR3 has 17 amino acids. The germline CDR1 and CDR2 sequences are LNHNV and YYDKDF (reference sequence).